The T cell receptor (beta chain) under discussion was sequenced for a study of blood T cells in healthy people across ages. The CDR3 is 13 residues long. V was clipped by 3 bases and J by 5 bases, with 10 bases between them. CDR1 and CDR2 (germline): LNHDA, SQIVND (reference sequence). Using a J-beta primer mix together with a sample-barcoded 5' primer, a second PCR was run for about 7 to 12 cycles. Via MiXCR, TCRdb re-called the 5' RACE reads, giving one row per CDR3 protein. Among 710,000 or so distinct CDR3 sequences listed, about a fifth were seen once. Only a few counts were recorded for this clonotype.

V is TRBV19 and J is TRBJ2-5; D ambiguous. The TCR was taken from a man aged 70 or older in good health. The sample consisted of blood. This CDR3 reads CASSISTEETQYF. As DNA, the CDR3 is TGTGCCAGTAGTATTAGTACGGAGGAGACCCAGTACTTC.